The 28 T cell receptor beta chains listed next were all sequenced from one sample in a study of T cell responses to AZD1222 COVID-19 vaccine. The repertoire was sequenced with immunoSEQ multiplex PCR; TCRdb's copy has only in-frame clones and lacks some. Among under 150,000 clones listed, about 91% were seen once. The material sequenced was peripheral blood, taken 28 days after the second AZD1222 dose. The source of these receptors is an adult who received the AZD1222 COVID-19 vaccine.

This clone was counted a few times. The rearrangement links TRBV19 to TRBJ1-1, with a weak D call TRBD1 (6 bases). Trimming took off 7 bases at V and 7 bases at J, with 19 bases between the two ends. The CDR3 has 14 residues. CDR1 is LNHDA and CDR2 is SQIVND in the germline V gene (reference sequence). The CDR3 DNA reads TGTGCCAGTAATGATCTGGGGGGCGATGGTGAAGCTTTCTTT. This codes for CASNDLGGDGEAFF.

The chain joins TRBV14 to TRBJ2-1; no clear D. The CDR3 totals 12 residues. The V end was cut by 4 bases, the J end by 4 bases, with 5 bases between. Germline CDR1 and CDR2: SGHDN and FVKESK. The CDR3 sequence is CASSPRYNEQFF. CDR3 sequence (DNA): TGTGCCAGCAGCCCCCGATACAATGAGCAGTTCTTC.

The chain joins TRBV28 to TRBJ1-4; 9 nucleotides match TRBD1. This CDR3 is built from 14 residues. J was trimmed by 8 bases and V by 6 bases; bases with no gene match: 7. In germline, CDR1 is MDHEN, CDR2 SYDVKM. In nucleotides, the CDR3 is TGTGCCAGCAGCCCACAGGGGGCGGGGGAAAAACTGTTTTTT. It yields the protein CASSPQGAGEKLFF.

The chain's CDR3 is CASSLGSVSYNEQFF. The DNA of the CDR3 is TGTGCCAGCAGCTTAGGCAGCGTTTCCTACAATGAGCAGTTCTTC. The rearrangement uses TRBV7-9 and TRBJ2-1; D is uncertain. The CDR3 covers 15 residues. Germline lookup yields CDR1 SEHNR and CDR2 FQNEAQ (reference sequence). Trimming removed 1 base from V and 1 base from J, with 8 bases in between.

The genes are TRBV28 and TRBJ2-6; D is undetermined. Germline-derived CDR1 and CDR2 are MDHEN and SYDVKM. The CDR3 length is 13 residues. V dropped 5 bases and J dropped 1 base, with 3 bases sitting between them. This CDR3 reads CASSQSGANVLTF. The DNA for the CDR3 is TGTGCCAGCAGTCAGTCTGGGGCCAACGTCCTGACTTTC. Combining the CDR3 with reference TRBV28 and TRBJ2-6 gives the whole variable domain DVKVTQSSRYLVKRTGEKVFLECVQDMDHENMFWYRQDPGLGLRLIYFSYDVKMKEKGDIPEGYSVSREKKERFSLILESASTNQTSMYLCASSQSGANVLTFGAGSRLTVL.

Here the CDR3 DNA reads TGTGCCAGCTCACGCGACGCGGCCAACGTCCTGACTTTC. Its protein product is CASSRDAANVLTF. The V gene is TRBV18, the J gene TRBJ2-6, with D uncertain. Germline CDR1 and CDR2: KGHSH and LQKENI. The CDR3 length is 13 residues. The ends were cut back, 4 bases at V and 6 bases at J, with 7 bases in the middle.

This sequence joins TRBV10-2 and TRBJ1-1; 8 bases align to TRBD1. The CDR3 contains 15 residues. Per the germline V gene, CDR1 is WSHSY and CDR2 is SAAADI. V was pared by 2 bases and J by 3 bases, with 5 bases of the junction left unmatched. In nucleotides, the CDR3 is TGCGCCAGCAGTGAGGGGGACAGGACCTACACTGAAGCTTTCTTT. Amino acid sequence: CASSEGDRTYTEAFF.

This chain connects TRBV9 to TRBJ2-3; 8 bases match TRBD1. The V and J ends lost 3 bases and 5 bases, in that order; junction bases with no gene match: 5. The germline gives CDR1 SGDLS, CDR2 YYNGEE. The CDR3 totals 14 residues. The CDR3 protein is CASSEGQVVDTQYF. Here the CDR3 DNA reads TGTGCCAGCAGCGAGGGACAGGTAGTAGATACGCAGTATTTT.

The V call is TRBV18, the J call TRBJ2-3; D is ambiguous. CDR3 size: 17 residues. Trimming pared 3 bases from V and 4 bases from J, leaving 20 bases between. Germline CDR1 is KGHSH and CDR2 is LQKENI. This chain's CDR3 is CASSPTSLIIAADTQYF. In nucleotides, the CDR3 is TGTGCCAGCTCACCCACCTCGTTAATTATTGCTGCAGATACGCAGTATTTT.

The chain combines TRBV2 with TRBJ2-3, with D hard to call. V lost 1 base, J lost 3 bases, and 14 bases lay in between. Germline lookup yields CDR1 SNHLY and CDR2 FYNNEI. The CDR3 extends over 16 amino acids. The CDR3 here is CASSEEAQAPTDTQYF. The CDR3 bases are TGTGCCAGCAGTGAAGAGGCCCAGGCCCCGACAGATACGCAGTATTTT.

The chain is built from TRBV7-2 and TRBJ2-7; 10 bases match TRBD1. The junction had 6 bases not matched to a gene; V was cut back by 3 bases and J by 4 bases. The CDR3 is 15 residues long. Germline values: CDR1 SGHTA, CDR2 FQGNSA. CDR3 DNA sequence: TGTGCCAGCAGCTTCGACAGGGGGCGGTCGTACGAGCAGTACTTC. This sequence encodes CASSFDRGRSYEQYF.

V and J are TRBV6-2 or TRBV6-3 and TRBJ2-3; 13 bases map to TRBD2. CDR3 length: 17 residues. V was pared by 4 bases and J by 3 bases, with 7 bases of the junction left unmatched. CDR1 and CDR2 from the germline V gene are MNHEY and SVGEGT. The CDR3 nucleotides are TGTGCCAGCAGTTCCTGGAGGACTAGCGGGGGAACAGATACGCAGTATTTT. It yields the protein CASSSWRTSGGTDTQYF.

The V gene is TRBV5-4, the J gene TRBJ1-1; D possibly corresponds to TRBD1 (6 bases). Germline V gives CDR1 SGHNT, CDR2 YYREEE (reference sequence). V was pared by 3 bases and J by 5 bases, with 11 bases between. CDR3 length: 13 residues. Here the CDR3 DNA reads TGTGCCAGCAGCTCTAACAGGGTAACTGAAGCTTTCTTT. This gives the protein CASSSNRVTEAFF.

The chain joins TRBV6-2 or TRBV6-3 to TRBJ2-1; 14 bases align to TRBD2. This CDR3 has 18 amino acids. V lost 6 bases and J lost 4; bases outside the gene matches: 11. The germline V gene encodes CDR1 MNHEY and CDR2 SVGEGT. Written as DNA, the CDR3 is TGTGCCAGCAGCCATCAACCGGGACTAGCGGGGGAATACAATGAGCAGTTCTTC. This sequence encodes CASSHQPGLAGEYNEQFF.

As for this clone: Other DNA sequences within the sample encode an identical CDR3. V usage is TRBV10-3 and J usage is TRBJ2-2; 10 bases fit TRBD1. The germline V gene has CDR1 ENHRY and CDR2 SYGVKD. With V trimmed by 6 bases and J by 5 bases, 3 bases remained unmatched. The CDR3 runs 14 residues. CDR3 DNA sequence: TGTGCCATCAGCCCGGGACAGGGGACCGGGGAGCTGTTTTTT. Translated, it gives CAISPGQGTGELFF.

The rearrangement joins TRBV4-3 to TRBJ2-2; D is unclear. The V end lost 0 bases, the J end lost 1 base, and 9 bases lay between the germline ends. CDR3 length: 16 amino acids. Germline CDR1 and CDR2: LGHNA and YSLEER. The CDR3 reads CASSQDPRLNTGELFF. CDR3 sequence (DNA): TGCGCCAGCAGCCAAGATCCCAGGCTGAACACCGGGGAGCTGTTTTTT.

J is TRBJ2-7 and V is TRBV9, with D possibly being TRBD2 (6 bases). V was shortened by 1 base and J by 3 bases, with 14 bases between the two germline ends. Germline lookup yields CDR1 SGDLS and CDR2 YYNGEE. The CDR3 is 15 amino acids. This chain's CDR3 is CASSVSAVGGYEQYF. For the CDR3, the DNA is TGTGCCAGCAGCGTAAGCGCGGTGGGGGGCTACGAGCAGTACTTC.

The chain has TRBV25-1 and TRBJ2-6; no clear D gene. CDR1 and CDR2 (germline): MGHDK, SYGVNS. Trimming took 8 bases from V and 0 from J, leaving 5 bases between them. The CDR3 contains 13 residues. CDR3 sequence: CASGFSGANVLTF. CDR3 nucleotides: TGTGCCAGCGGATTCTCTGGGGCCAACGTCCTGACTTTC.

This clone was observed a single time. This chain connects TRBV7-2 to TRBJ2-3; no clear D gene. Germline V lookup: CDR1 SGHTA, CDR2 FQGNSA. The CDR3 is 12 residues long. The germline V and J ends were trimmed by 5 bases and 1 base, with 4 bases remaining between them. The CDR3 here is CASSRGTDTQYF. The CDR3 coding sequence is TGTGCCAGCAGCCGTGGCACAGATACGCAGTATTTT.

The chain carries TRBV7-2 and TRBJ1-1; weak D call: TRBD1 (6 bases). The germline V gene encodes CDR1 SGHTA and CDR2 FQGNSA. Trimming left V 3 bases short and J 6 bases short, with 14 bases between. The CDR3 loop spans 14 amino acids. The CDR3 nucleotides read TGTGCCAGCAGCTTGTCAGCCAGGGGCGCTGAAGCTTTCTTT. Its translation is CASSLSARGAEAFF.

With regard to this clone: This CDR3 is also generated by other DNA sequences in the sample. This rearrangement joins TRBV7-2 to TRBJ2-3; D gene unclear. This CDR3 is 13 amino acids long. In germline, CDR1 is SGHTA, CDR2 FQGNSA. Trimming removed 4 bases at V and 1 base at J, with 6 bases between. In DNA, the CDR3 is TGTGCCAGCAGCTCAGTAGGCACAGATACGCAGTATTTT. Amino acid sequence: CASSSVGTDTQYF.

In this sample, this clone turned up once. J is TRBJ1-6 and V is TRBV4-1, with 9 nucleotides matching TRBD1. CDR1 and CDR2 (germline): MGHRA, YSYEKL. This CDR3 has 15 residues. V shed 3 bases, J shed 8 bases, and the junction held 5 bases outside the gene matches. This CDR3 is CASSQLQGADSPLHF. In DNA, the CDR3 is TGCGCCAGCAGCCAGCTACAGGGGGCTGATTCACCCCTCCACTTT.

The V and J genes are TRBV9 and TRBJ2-5; D is ambiguous. The CDR3 spans 13 residues. Germline V gene data show CDR1 as SGDLS and CDR2 as YYNGEE. The V end was cut by 0 bases, the J end by 1 base, with 4 bases between. Here the CDR3 reads CASSVAVQETQYF. CDR3 in DNA: TGTGCCAGCAGCGTAGCAGTCCAAGAGACCCAGTACTTC.

This clone was seen only once. The V call is TRBV20-1, the J call TRBJ2-1; possibly TRBD1 for D (6 bases). The V gene's germline CDR1 is DFQATT and CDR2 SNEGSKA (reference sequence). The V end was cut by 3 bases, the J end by 10 bases, with 13 bases between. This CDR3 spans 12 amino acids. CDR3 sequence reads: CSASDGGREQFF. In DNA, the CDR3 is TGCAGTGCTAGTGATGGGGGCAGGGAGCAGTTCTTC.

This clone has more than one count but fewer than ten. V gene TRBV18 combines with J gene TRBJ2-2, with D perhaps TRBD1 (5 bases). Germline assignment: CDR1 KGHSH and CDR2 LQKENI. CDR3 length equals 14 residues. Trimming removed 6 bases at V and 4 bases at J, with 12 bases between. The DNA of the CDR3 is TGTGCCAGCTCCATGACAGAACTCACCGGGGAGCTGTTTTTT. This gives the protein CASSMTELTGELFF.

The table lists this clone with a count of one. The V gene is TRBV2, the J gene TRBJ2-3; D remains ambiguous. The CDR3 is made up of 13 amino acids. V was pared by 7 bases and J by 0 bases, with 8 bases between. Germline-derived CDR1 and CDR2 are SNHLY and FYNNEI. The CDR3 loop reads CASIPPSTDTQYF. CDR3 sequence (DNA): TGTGCCAGCATCCCGCCGAGCACAGATACGCAGTATTTT.

V gene TRBV7-8 combines with J gene TRBJ1-1; D is ambiguous. Trimming removed 1 base from V and 0 bases from J, with 6 bases in between. CDR3 length: 14 residues. Germline lookup yields CDR1 SGHVS and CDR2 FQNEAQ. The CDR3 DNA is TGTGCCAGCAGCTTAGTCGGGCTGAACACTGAAGCTTTCTTT. It specifies CASSLVGLNTEAFF.

CDR3 sequence (DNA): TGCAGCGCTTCGGACGGGCCCTACGAGCAGTACTTC. It encodes CSASDGPYEQYF. The V call is TRBV29-1, the J call TRBJ2-7; D is unresolved. Germline V gene data show CDR1 as SQVTM and CDR2 as ANQGSEA. V was cut by 7 bases and J by 2 bases, with 12 bases left in between. This CDR3 region has 12 residues.